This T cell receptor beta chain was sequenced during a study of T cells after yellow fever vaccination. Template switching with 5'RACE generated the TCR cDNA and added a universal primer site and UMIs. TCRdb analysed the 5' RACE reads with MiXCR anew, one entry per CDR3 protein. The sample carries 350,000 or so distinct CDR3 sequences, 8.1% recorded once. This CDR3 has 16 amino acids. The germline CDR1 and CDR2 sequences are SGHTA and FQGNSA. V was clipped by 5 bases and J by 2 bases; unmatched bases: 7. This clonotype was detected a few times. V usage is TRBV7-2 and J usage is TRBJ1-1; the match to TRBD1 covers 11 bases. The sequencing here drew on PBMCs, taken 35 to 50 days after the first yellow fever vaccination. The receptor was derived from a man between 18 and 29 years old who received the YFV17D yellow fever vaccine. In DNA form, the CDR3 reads TGTGCCAGCAGCCAGTGGACAGGGGGCGGAAACACTGAAGCTTTCTTT. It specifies CASSQWTGGGNTEAFF.